This TCR beta chain originates from a study of cytomegalovirus exposure and HLA in healthy donors. Study summary: In a later analysis, it was reported that the 110 or so validation repertoires had been produced on the same platform as the 550 to 700 repertoires belonging to the first cohort. Findings of the study overall: Both high specificity and high sensitivity reportedly marked the classifier's diagnosis of cytomegalovirus status. The study recorded some 160 TCR beta chains that were cytomegalovirus-associated.

Data came from immunoSEQ multiplex PCR; TCRdb stores just in-frame clones and leaves some out. The table shows about 330,000 clones, with 75% to 90% occurring only once. About this clone itself: Its antigen is still unknown.

CDR1 is SGDLS, CDR2 YYNGEE, per germline. V shed 0 bases and J shed 2 bases, with 9 bases lying between them. CDR3 length: 16 amino acids. Separation from the roughly 680-subject first cohort characterized the roughly 130-subject validation cohort, to which the donors belonged. V usage is TRBV9 and J usage is TRBJ2-6; D gene unclear. The receptor was derived from a woman in her 30s in good health and CMV-seropositive. Sequencing used PBMCs. The CDR3 protein is CASSVGNRPGANVLTF. DNA for the CDR3: TGTGCCAGCAGCGTAGGGAACCGCCCTGGGGCCAACGTCCTGACTTTC.